The source of this T cell receptor (beta chain) is a study of graft-versus-host responses after intestinal transplantation (dated by TCRdb to 2020 to 2023). For context, the study as a whole: Recipients received multivisceral, liver-intestinal, or isolated intestinal transplants. Every recipient was given anti-thymocyte globulin induction, then maintenance tacrolimus and steroids for about 3 years. Graft-versus-host and host-versus-graft alloreactive T cell clones were tracked in the graft, circulation and bone marrow after intestinal transplantation using bulk TCR-beta CDR3 sequencing. To identify alloreactive clones, pre-transplant mixed lymphocyte reaction products were sequenced and then compared with unstimulated pre-transplant donor and recipient T cells. The cohort enrolled about two dozen intestinal transplant recipients including one retransplant, and 3 patients lacking pretransplant specimens were excluded. A peak of at least 4% donor T cells among recipient peripheral blood mononuclear cells was the definition used for donor T cell macrochimerism. Instead of going to the commercial service, samples from a few later patients were sequenced in-house on an Illumina MiSeq and processed with MiXCR.

Blood samples were collected up to 4 times in the first month after transplant and then at least monthly when available. The protocol used for the library was the immunoSEQ multiplex PCR assay. For most patients, high-throughput TCR-beta CDR3 sequencing of genomic DNA was performed by Adaptive Biotechnologies. The authors' pipeline ran thus. Adaptive's ImmunoSEQ software was the source of the TCR sequencing data for about 17 patients, while a few other patients were processed with MiXCR and VDJtools. CDR3 nucleotide sequences shared between donor and recipient were removed because their origin could not be assigned. To be classed as alloreactive, a clone needed at least 2-fold expansion over unstimulated cells and a minimum CFSE-low frequency of 0.002% (template counts) or 0.001% (read counts). Clones detected in sequenced pre-transplant spleen, lymph node, or MLR CFSE-low populations of the donor or recipient were defined as mappable. The cumulative frequency of alloreactive clones was calculated as a percentage of all sequences, weighted by copy number. This is the immuneACCESS table as TCRdb keeps it, with only in-frame sequences that have V and J called. A part of the clones is gone; compared with another copy, unresolved V genes explain less than half, and the rest is unexplained. The V and J calls and clone size were taken over from that table, and D and trimming were inferred from the DNA. The sample table records 55,000 to 70,000 clones; approximately 89% of these occur just once. The biggest ten clones account for more than 2.5% of the sample.

In regard to this clone: Its antigen is currently not known. Base qualities are not recorded, but no much larger clone differs from it by a single base. The same CDR3 can be traced to other DNA sequences in this sample.

Reading from cysteine to phenylalanine, the CDR3 counts 16 amino acids. The entry retains the CDR3 DNA only, 48 bases that are in frame from base 1. Trimming removed 3 bases from V and 5 bases from J, leaving 19 bases between the germline ends. CDR1 and CDR2 were assigned from the germline V gene as SGHVS and FNYEAQ. What the work shows at the level of the full study, not this receptor alone: The conclusions were limited by the relatively low number and heterogeneity of the intestinal transplant patients. In the allografts of patients with donor T cell macrochimerism, GvH to HvG T cell clonal ratios were high. Peak levels of circulating GvH clones were associated with declines in HvG clones early after transplant. GvH clones were detected in recipient bone marrow, and some appeared earlier in ileal mucosa or blood, consistent with an intestinal mucosal origin.

The clonotype was recovered from a human patient who received an intestinal transplant, so some T cells may come from the graft donor. This receptor chain uses TRBV7-6 and TRBJ2-5, with the D call tentatively TRBD1 or TRBD2, each fitting 6 bases. The sequencing used PBMCs, collected roughly 120 days after intestinal transplantation. In nucleotides, the sequence is TGTGCCAGCAGCTTTACTAGGGGGGCTATTGAGGAGACCCAGTACTTC. This sequence encodes CASSFTRGAIEETQYF.